Sequencing of this TCR beta chain was carried out in a study of T cells after yellow fever vaccination. General observations from the study: Clones from primary vaccination mostly reappeared after the booster (roughly 95% CD4, less than 90% CD8).

UMIs and a universal primer site were added when TCR cDNA was made by 5'RACE template switching. TCRdb analysed the 5' RACE reads with MiXCR anew, one entry per CDR3 protein. The profile shows some 220,000 distinct CDR3 sequences, around 3.1% of them singletons. The CDR3 covers 15 residues. With 7 bases removed from V and 0 bases from J, the gap between germline ends came to 14 bases. Per germline, CDR1 SGHRS and CDR2 YFSETQ. With respect to this clonotype: What it binds is unknown.

The sample consisted of CD4+ T cells sorted from PBMCs, taken 10 days after the yellow fever booster vaccination. The V gene is TRBV5-1, the J gene TRBJ2-1; perhaps TRBD1 as D (6 bases). This receptor was identified in a man aged 18 to 30 who received the YFV17D yellow fever vaccine. The CDR3: CASVKGVSSYNEQFF. CDR3 DNA: TGCGCCAGCGTAAAGGGGGTGAGCTCCTACAATGAGCAGTTCTTC.